The 22 T cell receptor beta chains listed next were all sequenced from one sample in a study of response to subunit inactivated influenza vaccine. TCRdb re-analysed the RT-PCR reads in MiXCR, keeping a single row per CDR3 protein. The sample includes hundreds of thousands of distinct CDR3 sequences, less than 15% of them seen just once. Here the sequenced sample was PBMCs from blood, taken around 15 days before vaccination. These receptor sequences come from a man aged 50-60 years who received an inactivated influenza vaccine.

There are a few counts of this clonotype. As DNA, the CDR3 is TGTGCCAGCAGTTCATCCCTCCGAACCTCGGACTATGGCTACACCTTC. Protein: CASSSSLRTSDYGYTF. The rearrangement links TRBV27 to TRBJ1-2, with D uncertain. Trimming left V 4 bases short and J 3 bases short, with 18 bases between. Germline-derived CDR1 and CDR2 are MNHEY and SMNVEV (reference sequence). The CDR3 runs 16 residues.

The CDR3 is CASSIDSGFYEQYF. The CDR3 DNA reads as TGTGCCAGTAGTATAGACTCAGGATTCTACGAGCAGTACTTC. The genes are TRBV19 and TRBJ2-7; the D is unclear. Trimming left V 0 bases short and J 3 bases short, with 9 bases between. This CDR3 has 14 residues. Germline V gives CDR1 LNHDA, CDR2 SQIVND (reference sequence).

The chain joins TRBV5-1 to TRBJ2-3; 7 nucleotides line up with TRBD2. The length of the CDR3 is 15 residues. Germline values: CDR1 SGHRS, CDR2 YFSETQ. Losses at the gene ends were 5 bases for V and 2 bases for J; bases not matched to a gene: 8. Written as DNA, the CDR3 is TGCGCCAGCAGACCTTCGGGAGGCGTCACAGATACGCAGTATTTT. Translated, it gives CASRPSGGVTDTQYF.

The chain joins TRBV6-5 to TRBJ2-7; D may be TRBD2 (5 bases). The V and J ends lost 0 bases and 7 bases respectively, with 13 bases between them. The CDR3 sequence is 14 residues long. CDR1 MNHEY and CDR2 SVGAGI come from the germline V gene. CDR3 in amino acids: CASSYSGLADEQYF. In nucleotides, the CDR3 is TGTGCCAGCAGTTACTCCGGACTCGCCGATGAGCAGTACTTC.

J is TRBJ2-3 and V is TRBV10-3; 13 nucleotides align to TRBD2. V lost 10 bases to trimming and J lost 3 bases; unmatched junction nucleotides: 10. CDR1 ENHRY and CDR2 SYGVKD come from the germline V gene. The CDR3 length is 16 residues. CDR3 amino acids: CATLRPGLAGTDTQYF. The DNA of the CDR3 is TGTGCCACCTTACGACCGGGACTAGCGGGAACAGATACGCAGTATTTT.

The rearrangement links TRBV20-1 to TRBJ1-5, with a tentative D call TRBD1 (5 bases). Germline V gene lookup returns CDR1 DFQATT and CDR2 SNEGSKA (reference sequence). Between the trimmed V and J ends, which lost 4 bases and 4 bases, there was a span of 17 bases. This CDR3 is built from 15 residues. CDR3 residues: CSAINRDHGNQPQHF. CDR3 bases: TGCAGTGCTATCAACCGGGACCACGGGAATCAGCCCCAGCATTTT.

This clonotype was detected only a few times. At one end the junction does not follow the germline gene, possibly because of a read error. The V call is TRBV20-1, the J call TRBJ2-7; 10 bases align to TRBD2. The germline CDR1 and CDR2 sequences are DFQATT and SNEGSKA (reference sequence). There are 12 residues in the CDR3. The CDR3 DNA sequence: TGCAGTGCTAGAGCTCCCACTAGCGGGGAGAACTTC. Its protein product is CSARAPTSGENF.

This clonotype was counted only a few times. The CDR3 loop reads CASSPSGRTGGEQFF. CDR3 in DNA: TGTGCCAGCAGCCCTAGCGGGAGGACAGGCGGTGAGCAGTTCTTC. The chain joins TRBV7-2 to TRBJ2-1; 11 bases are shared with TRBD2. With 5 bases clipped from V and 9 bases from J, the junction kept 9 bases outside the gene matches. Germline CDR1 and CDR2: SGHTA and FQGNSA. The length of the CDR3 is 15 residues.

This clonotype was found a few times. The gene calls are TRBV6-2 or TRBV6-3 and TRBJ1-1; TRBD1 might be the D (6 bases). The CDR3 sequence is 18 residues long. Trimming took off 2 bases at V and 4 bases at J, with 23 bases between the two ends. The germline gives CDR1 MNHEY, CDR2 SVGEGT. The CDR3 DNA follows: TGTGCCAGCAGTTACAGTCAGGGGATGGTAAGGATAGGCACTGAAGCTTTCTTT. As protein: CASSYSQGMVRIGTEAFF.

This clonotype was seen repeatedly, ten times or more. This chain links TRBV15 with TRBJ2-3; 7 nucleotides match TRBD2. The CDR3 contains 15 residues. Trimming cost V 0 bases and J 7 bases; bases outside gene matches: 7. Germline V CDR1 and CDR2: LNHNV, YYDKDF (reference sequence). The CDR3 spells CATSRDLGGENTQYF. CDR3 bases: TGTGCCACCAGCAGAGATCTGGGAGGGGAGAATACGCAGTATTTT.

This clonotype was observed at least ten times. V gene TRBV4-3 combines with J gene TRBJ2-3; D is perhaps TRBD2 (8 bases). This CDR3 is built from 16 residues. Germline V gene data show CDR1 as LGHNA and CDR2 as YSLEER. V was trimmed by 3 bases and J by 4 bases, leaving 17 bases between them. This CDR3 is CASSHGSGGGPDTQYF. CDR3 DNA: TGCGCCAGCAGCCATGGATCGGGAGGGGGCCCAGATACGCAGTATTTT.

In its sample, this clonotype was seen many times. The chain uses TRBV4-3 and TRBJ2-3; D is ambiguous. Between the trimmed V and J ends, which lost 0 bases and 9 bases, there was a span of 10 bases. This CDR3 contains 13 residues. CDR1 is LGHNA, CDR2 YSLEER, per germline. The CDR3: CASSQEETGTQYF. The CDR3 DNA follows: TGCGCCAGCAGCCAAGAAGAGACCGGAACGCAGTATTTT.

This clonotype appeared a few times. The V gene is TRBV4-1, the J gene TRBJ1-1; D is uncertain. Trimming took 4 bases from V and 0 from J, leaving 15 bases between them. The CDR3 covers 16 residues. Germline loops: CDR1 MGHRA, CDR2 YSYEKL. The CDR3 DNA sequence: TGCGCCAGCAGCCTTCATAGCGGCAGGCTGAACACTGAAGCTTTCTTT. Protein: CASSLHSGRLNTEAFF.

Only a few counts were recorded for this clonotype. The chain combines TRBV30 with TRBJ2-7; D possibly corresponds to TRBD2 (6 bases). Looked up from germline, CDR1 is GTSNPN and CDR2 is SVGIG (reference sequence). Trimming stripped 2 bases from V and 4 bases from J, with 9 bases between. This CDR3 has 12 residues. The CDR3 loop reads CAWSFAGYEQYF. The CDR3 bases are TGTGCCTGGAGTTTTGCGGGGTACGAGCAGTACTTC.

The chain joins TRBV9 to TRBJ2-7; no firm D call. CDR3 length: 15 residues. Per germline, CDR1 SGDLS and CDR2 YYNGEE. Trimming pared 3 bases from V and 0 bases from J, leaving 13 bases between. Here the CDR3 reads CASSADGPSSYEQYF. The CDR3 DNA is TGTGCCAGCAGCGCTGACGGCCCGAGCTCCTACGAGCAGTACTTC. The full variable domain, its missing parts supplied by reference TRBV9 and TRBJ2-7, is DSGVTQTPKHLITATGQRVTLRCSPRSGDLSVYWYQQSLDQGLQFLIQYYNGEERAKGNILERFSAQQFPDLHSELNLSSLELGDSALYFCASSADGPSSYEQYFGPGTRLTVT.

This clonotype was counted between two and nine times. The chain has TRBV2 and TRBJ2-7; D uncertain. This CDR3 comprises 11 residues. Trimming left V 4 bases short and J 9 bases short, with 10 bases between. Germline CDR1 reads SNHLY; CDR2 reads FYNNEI. The CDR3 reads CASSVRGVQYF. CDR3 DNA sequence: TGTGCCAGCAGTGTACGCGGTGTGCAGTACTTC.

The chain links TRBV6-2 or TRBV6-3 to TRBJ2-7; 7 bases align to TRBD1. Germline V gives CDR1 MNHEY, CDR2 SVGEGT. There are 16 residues in the CDR3. Unmatched junction bases numbered 8, after V lost 1 base and J lost 2 bases. The CDR3 reads CASSYFQGERAYEQYF. CDR3 bases: TGTGCCAGCAGTTACTTCCAGGGGGAGAGGGCCTACGAGCAGTACTTC.

This clonotype was picked up many times. This sequence joins TRBV5-1 and TRBJ2-2; 9 positions agree with TRBD1. The germline CDR1 and CDR2 sequences are SGHRS and YFSETQ. This CDR3 spans 15 amino acids. V lost 3 bases, J lost 5 bases, and 5 bases stayed unmatched. CDR3 in DNA: TGCGCCAGCAGCTCCGGGACAGGGTTAACCGGGGAGCTGTTTTTT. It yields the protein CASSSGTGLTGELFF.

This clonotype has just a few counts. V usage is TRBV7-2 and J usage is TRBJ1-6; D unresolved. Per the germline V gene, CDR1 is SGHTA and CDR2 is FQGNSA. The CDR3 loop spans 15 amino acids. The germline V and J ends were trimmed by 2 bases and 3 bases, with 8 bases remaining between them. CDR3 in amino acids: CASSLLMNYNSPLHF. Here the CDR3 DNA reads TGTGCCAGCAGCTTACTTATGAACTATAATTCACCCCTCCACTTT.

This clonotype appeared a few times. The V and J genes are TRBV15 and TRBJ2-3; TRBD1 aligns across 7 bases. Germline CDR1 reads LNHNV; CDR2 reads YYDKDF (reference sequence). V shed 8 bases, J shed 0 bases, and the junction held 5 bases outside the gene matches. CDR3 size: 14 residues. In DNA form, the CDR3 reads TGTGCCACCCGACAGGGAAGAAGCACAGATACGCAGTATTTT. It codes for CATRQGRSTDTQYF.

V is TRBV5-1 and J is TRBJ2-1, with 7 positions matching TRBD1. Germline V CDR1 and CDR2: SGHRS, YFSETQ. The CDR3 is 15 amino acids. The trim removed 2 bases at V and 9 bases at J, leaving 11 bases unmatched. For the CDR3, the DNA is TGCGCCAGCAGCTTAGGGGCAGGGGGTTTTCCTGAGCAGTTCTTC. Its translation is CASSLGAGGFPEQFF.

The V and J genes are TRBV6-2 or TRBV6-3 and TRBJ2-1, with 12 bases lining up with TRBD2. Germline CDR1 and CDR2: MNHEY and SVGEGT. Trimming took 5 bases from V and 0 from J; bases not matched to a gene: 8. The CDR3 loop spans 18 amino acids. This CDR3 reads CASSKRLAGVVSYNEQFF. The CDR3 nucleotides are TGTGCCAGCAGTAAACGACTAGCGGGAGTAGTCTCCTACAATGAGCAGTTCTTC.